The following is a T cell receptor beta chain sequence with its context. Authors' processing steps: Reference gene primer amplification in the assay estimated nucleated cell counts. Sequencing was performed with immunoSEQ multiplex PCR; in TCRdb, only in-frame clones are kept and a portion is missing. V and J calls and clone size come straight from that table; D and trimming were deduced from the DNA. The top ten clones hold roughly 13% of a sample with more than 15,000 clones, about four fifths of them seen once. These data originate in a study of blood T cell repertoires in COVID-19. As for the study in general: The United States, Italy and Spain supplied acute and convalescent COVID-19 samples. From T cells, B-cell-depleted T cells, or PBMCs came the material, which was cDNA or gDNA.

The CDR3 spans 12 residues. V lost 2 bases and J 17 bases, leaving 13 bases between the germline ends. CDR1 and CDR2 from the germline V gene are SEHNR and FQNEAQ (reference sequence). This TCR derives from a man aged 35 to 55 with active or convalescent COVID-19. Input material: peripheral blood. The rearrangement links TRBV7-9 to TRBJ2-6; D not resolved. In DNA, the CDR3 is TGTGCCAGCAGCTTATTTGAGGCATCGGTGACTTTC. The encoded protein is CASSLFEASVTF.